This T cell receptor beta chain originates from a study of response to subunit inactivated influenza vaccine. Study-level results: Researchers suggested that each seasonal influenza vaccination recruits few new T cells.

TCRdb used MiXCR to reprocess the RT-PCR reads, holding one entry per CDR3 protein. The sample includes fewer than 800,000 distinct CDR3 sequences, 15% to 17% of them seen just once. Notes on this clonotype: The target antigen is unknown.

The specimen was PBMCs from blood, collected 12 days after vaccination. This receptor was obtained from a man in his fifties who received an inactivated influenza vaccine.

The CDR3 DNA is TGTGCCAGCAGTTACAGAGAAGTCGGGACATACCGAGGATTGAACTATGGCTACACCTTC. Its protein product is CASSYREVGTYRGLNYGYTF. This sequence joins TRBV6-2 or TRBV6-3 and TRBJ1-2, with D possibly being TRBD1 (6 bases). This CDR3 region has 20 residues. CDR1 is MNHEY, CDR2 SVGEGT, per germline. V lost 2 bases to trimming and J lost 2 bases, with 27 bases between them.